These 10 T cell receptor beta chains were all obtained from the same sample, sequenced in a study of identical twins (dated by TCRdb to the mid-2010s). The protocol used for the library was 5' RACE. The instrument was an Illumina HiSeq 2000. The public reads were quality trimmed at Q25 with fastp and then assembled into clones with MiXCR by TCRdb, keeping productive beta chains. Records with the same CDR3 protein are collapsed into one entry carrying the most frequent genes and DNA. This sample has around 250,000 distinct CDR3 sequences in its table, and about 8.3% of those were observed once. The ten largest account for less than 4% of the sample. Separately, the same data were catalogued under a study of yellow fever vaccine responses in identical twins.

The sample was CD8+ T cells sorted from blood. The receptors here all came from a woman between 18 and 29 years old in good health.

There are a few counts of this clonotype. The chain has TRBV4-3 and TRBJ2-7; 10 bases align to TRBD1. The CDR3 sequence is 16 residues long. In germline, CDR1 is LGHNA, CDR2 YSLEER. V shed 1 base, J shed 5 bases, and the junction held 8 bases outside the gene matches. CDR3 sequence (DNA): TGCGCCAGCAGCCAAGCGCTAACCGGGACAGGGGACGAGCAGTACTTC. Translation: CASSQALTGTGDEQYF.

In this sample, this clonotype turned up a few times. The chain joins TRBV7-6 to TRBJ2-3, with 8 nucleotides matching TRBD2. J was trimmed by 6 bases and V by 1 base; bases with no gene match: 12. CDR1 and CDR2 from the germline V gene are SGHVS and FNYEAQ. This CDR3 has 17 amino acids. The CDR3 nucleotides are TGTGCCAGCAGCTTAGTGGCTAGCGGGTCCCCTTGGGATACGCAGTATTTT. This codes for CASSLVASGSPWDTQYF.

The chain joins TRBV6-2 or TRBV6-3 to TRBJ1-6; D gene uncertain. The CDR3 totals 14 residues. Germline assignment: CDR1 MNHEY and CDR2 SVGEGT. The germline V and J ends were trimmed by 5 bases and 10 bases, with 15 bases remaining between them. The CDR3 is CASSTDMGGSPLHF. CDR3 sequence (DNA): TGTGCCAGCAGTACCGACATGGGTGGATCACCCCTCCACTTT.

This chain's CDR3 is CASSLSATGSQPQHF. The CDR3 coding sequence is TGTGCCAGCAGTTTGTCGGCGACAGGGTCACAGCCCCAGCATTTT. The chain joins TRBV27 to TRBJ1-5, with 7 positions matching TRBD1. The CDR3 is 15 residues long. Germline CDR1 is MNHEY and CDR2 is SMNVEV (reference sequence). Germline trimming cut 3 bases from V and 7 bases from J; bases unmatched to any gene: 9.

The V and J genes are TRBV13 and TRBJ2-1; maybe TRBD1 (6 bases). The germline CDR1 and CDR2 sequences are PRHDT and FYEKMQ (reference sequence). CDR3 length: 14 residues. Trimming took off 5 bases at V and 2 bases at J, with 10 bases between the two ends. The CDR3 region has the DNA TGTGCCAGCAGCACAGGGCTAACCTACAATGAGCAGTTCTTC. This translates into CASSTGLTYNEQFF. Filled out from reference TRBV13 and TRBJ2-1, the complete variable domain reads AAGVIQSPRHLIKEKRETATLKCYPIPRHDTVYWYQQGPGQDPQFLISFYEKMQSDKGSIPDRFSAQQFSDYHSELNMSSLELGDSALYFCASSTGLTYNEQFFGPGTRLTVL.

This clonotype occurred many times. The chain links TRBV6-4 to TRBJ2-3; possible D gene TRBD2, 6 bases. Germline V gene data show CDR1 as MRHNA and CDR2 as SNTAGT. The CDR3 is 13 residues long. The V gene lost 2 bases and the J gene lost 3 bases, with 6 bases spanning the gap. The CDR3 DNA sequence: TGTGCCAGCAGTGACCGGGAGACAGATACGCAGTATTTT. Amino acid sequence: CASSDRETDTQYF.

This clonotype was observed a few times. CDR3 nucleotides: TGTGCCAGCAGTACCGCCCCTCCCTACGAGCAGTACTTC. Protein product: CASSTAPPYEQYF. The chain carries TRBV27 and TRBJ2-7; D not certain. The germline V gene encodes CDR1 MNHEY and CDR2 SMNVEV (reference sequence). The CDR3 spans 13 residues. V lost 5 bases to trimming and J lost 2 bases, with 10 bases between them.

Many counts were recorded for this clonotype. This chain links TRBV5-1 with TRBJ2-5; no definite D call. V was pared by 0 bases and J by 3 bases, with 15 bases between. CDR3 length equals 16 residues. The germline gives CDR1 SGHRS, CDR2 YFSETQ. Here the CDR3 DNA reads TGCGCCAGCAGCTTGGAGGGTAGTAAGGACGAAGAGACCCAGTACTTC. As protein: CASSLEGSKDEETQYF.

This clonotype was seen repeatedly, ten times or more. V and J are TRBV29-1 and TRBJ2-1; 8 bases are a match to TRBD2. Germline lookup yields CDR1 SQVTM and CDR2 ANQGSEA. CDR3 length: 16 amino acids. The V gene end was trimmed by 3 bases and the J gene end by 5 bases; junction bases not matched to a gene: 12. This CDR3 is CSVDRHPGGLDNEQFF. CDR3 sequence (DNA): TGCAGCGTTGATCGCCATCCGGGGGGGCTGGACAATGAGCAGTTCTTC.

V gene TRBV2 combines with J gene TRBJ1-5; 7 nucleotides align to TRBD1. Germline lookup yields CDR1 SNHLY and CDR2 FYNNEI. CDR3 size: 18 residues. V lost 5 bases to trimming and J lost 0 bases; unmatched junction nucleotides: 13. CDR3 in DNA: TGTGCCAGCAGTACTTCCCGGGACAGATCAAATAGCAATCAGCCCCAGCATTTT. It codes for CASSTSRDRSNSNQPQHF.